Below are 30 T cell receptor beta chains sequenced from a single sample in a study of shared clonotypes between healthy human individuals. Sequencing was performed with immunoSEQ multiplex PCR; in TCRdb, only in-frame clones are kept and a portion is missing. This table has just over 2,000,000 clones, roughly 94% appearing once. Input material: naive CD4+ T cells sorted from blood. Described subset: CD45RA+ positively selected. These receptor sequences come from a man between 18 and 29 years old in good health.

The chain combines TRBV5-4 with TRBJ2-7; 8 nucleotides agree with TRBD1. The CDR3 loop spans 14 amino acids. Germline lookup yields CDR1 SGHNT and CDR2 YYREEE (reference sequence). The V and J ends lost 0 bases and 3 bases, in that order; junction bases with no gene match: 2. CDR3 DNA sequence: TGTGCCAGCAGCTTGGCAGGGGGCAACTACGAGCAGTACTTC. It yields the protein CASSLAGGNYEQYF.

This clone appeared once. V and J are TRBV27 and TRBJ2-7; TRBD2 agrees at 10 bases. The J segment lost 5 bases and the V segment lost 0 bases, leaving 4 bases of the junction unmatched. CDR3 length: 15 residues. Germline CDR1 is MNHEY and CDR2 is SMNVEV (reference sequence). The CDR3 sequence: CASSLSPSGSHEQYF. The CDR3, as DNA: TGTGCCAGCAGTTTATCGCCTAGCGGGAGCCACGAGCAGTACTTC.

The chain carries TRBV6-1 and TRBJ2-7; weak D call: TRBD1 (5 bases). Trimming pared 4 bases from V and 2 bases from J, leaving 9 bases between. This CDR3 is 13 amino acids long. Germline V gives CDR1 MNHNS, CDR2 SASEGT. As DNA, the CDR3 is TGTGCCAGCAGTGCGGGCAGGGCCTACGAGCAGTACTTC. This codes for CASSAGRAYEQYF.

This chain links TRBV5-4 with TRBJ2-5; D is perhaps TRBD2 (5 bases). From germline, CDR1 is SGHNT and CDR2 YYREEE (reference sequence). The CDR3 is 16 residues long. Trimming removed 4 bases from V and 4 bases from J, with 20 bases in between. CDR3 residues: CASSALGLRRTETQYF. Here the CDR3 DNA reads TGTGCCAGCAGCGCCCTCGGGCTAAGGAGGACAGAGACCCAGTACTTC.

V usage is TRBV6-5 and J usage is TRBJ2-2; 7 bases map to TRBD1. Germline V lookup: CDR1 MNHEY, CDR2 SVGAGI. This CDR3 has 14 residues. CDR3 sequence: CVSLRGQGTGELFF. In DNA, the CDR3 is TGTGTTTCACTTAGGGGGCAAGGGACCGGGGAGCTGTTTTTT.

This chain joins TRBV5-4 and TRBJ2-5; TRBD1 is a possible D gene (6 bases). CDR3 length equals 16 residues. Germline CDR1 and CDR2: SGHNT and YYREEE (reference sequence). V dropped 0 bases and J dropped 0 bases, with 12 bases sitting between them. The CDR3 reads CASSLDRALYQETQYF. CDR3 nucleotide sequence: TGTGCCAGCAGCTTGGACAGGGCCCTCTACCAAGAGACCCAGTACTTC.

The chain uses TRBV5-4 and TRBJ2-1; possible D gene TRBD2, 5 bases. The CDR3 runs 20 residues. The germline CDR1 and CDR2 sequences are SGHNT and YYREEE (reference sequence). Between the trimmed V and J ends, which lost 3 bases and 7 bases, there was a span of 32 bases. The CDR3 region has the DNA TGTGCCAGCAGCTCGATGGGAGAGGCGGGCGGAAAGGTTTTAGGGAATGAGCAGTTCTTC. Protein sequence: CASSSMGEAGGKVLGNEQFF. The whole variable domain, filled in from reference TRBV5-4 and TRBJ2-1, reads ETGVTQSPTHLIKTRGQQVTLRCSSQSGHNTVSWYQQALGQGPQFIFQYYREEENGRGNFPPRFSGLQFPNYSSELNVNALELDDSALYLCASSSMGEAGGKVLGNEQFFGPGTRLTVL.

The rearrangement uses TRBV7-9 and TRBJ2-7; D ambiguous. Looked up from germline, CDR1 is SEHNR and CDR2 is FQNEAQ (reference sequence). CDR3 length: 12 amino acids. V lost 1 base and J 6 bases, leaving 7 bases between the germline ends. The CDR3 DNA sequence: TGTGCCAGCAGCTTAGGGTCGGGCGAGCAGTACTTC. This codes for CASSLGSGEQYF.

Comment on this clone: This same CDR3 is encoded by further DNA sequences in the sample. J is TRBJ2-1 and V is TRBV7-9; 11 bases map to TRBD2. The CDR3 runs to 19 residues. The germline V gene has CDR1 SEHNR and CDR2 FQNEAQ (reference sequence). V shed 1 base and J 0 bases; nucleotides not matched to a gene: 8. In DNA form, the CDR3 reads TGTGCCAGCAGCTTAGGAGTAGCGGGAGGGCCTAGCTCCTACAATGAGCAGTTCTTC. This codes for CASSLGVAGGPSSYNEQFF. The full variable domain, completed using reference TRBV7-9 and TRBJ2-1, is DTGVSQNPRHKITKRGQNVTFRCDPISEHNRLYWYRQTLGQGPEFLTYFQNEAQLEKSRLLSDRFSAERPKGSFSTLEIQRTEQGDSAMYLCASSLGVAGGPSSYNEQFFGPGTRLTVL.

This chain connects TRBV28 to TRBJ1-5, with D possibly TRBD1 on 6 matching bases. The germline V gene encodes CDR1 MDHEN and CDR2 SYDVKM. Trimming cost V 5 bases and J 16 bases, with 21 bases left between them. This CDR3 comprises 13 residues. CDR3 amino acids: CASSPPDNREGHF. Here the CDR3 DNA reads TGTGCCAGCAGTCCACCCGACAACAGGGAGGGTCATTTT.

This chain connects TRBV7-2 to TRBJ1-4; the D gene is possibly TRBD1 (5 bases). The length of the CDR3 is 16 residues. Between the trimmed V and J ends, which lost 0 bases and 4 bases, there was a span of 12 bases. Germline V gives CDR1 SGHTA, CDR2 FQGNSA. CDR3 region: CASSLAAGPLNEKLFF. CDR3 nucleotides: TGTGCCAGCAGCTTAGCAGCGGGGCCGCTTAATGAAAAACTGTTTTTT.

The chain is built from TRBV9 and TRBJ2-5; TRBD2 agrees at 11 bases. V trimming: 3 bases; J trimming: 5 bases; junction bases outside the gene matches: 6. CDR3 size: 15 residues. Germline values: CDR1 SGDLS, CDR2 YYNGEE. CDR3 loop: CASSAQPSGGETQYF. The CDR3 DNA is TGTGCCAGCAGCGCCCAGCCTAGCGGGGGGGAGACCCAGTACTTC.

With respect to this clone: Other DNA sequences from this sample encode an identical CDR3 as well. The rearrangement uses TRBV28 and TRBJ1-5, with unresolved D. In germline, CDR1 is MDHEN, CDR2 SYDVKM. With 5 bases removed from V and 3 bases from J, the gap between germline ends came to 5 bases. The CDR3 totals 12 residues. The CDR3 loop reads CASSPLNQPQHF. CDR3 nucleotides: TGTGCCAGCAGTCCCCTCAATCAGCCCCAGCATTTT.

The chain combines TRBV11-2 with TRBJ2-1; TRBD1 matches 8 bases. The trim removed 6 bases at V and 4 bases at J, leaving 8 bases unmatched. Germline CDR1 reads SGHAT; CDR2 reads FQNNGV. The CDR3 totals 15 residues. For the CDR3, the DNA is TGTGCCAGCAGAAGACCGGGACAGGAGTACAATGAGCAGTTCTTC. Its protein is CASRRPGQEYNEQFF.

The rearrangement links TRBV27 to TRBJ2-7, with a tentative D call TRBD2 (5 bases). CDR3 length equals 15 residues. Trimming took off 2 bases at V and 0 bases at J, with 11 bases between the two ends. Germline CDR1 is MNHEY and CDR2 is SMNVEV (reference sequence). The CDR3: CASSLGGLASYEQYF. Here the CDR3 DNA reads TGTGCCAGCAGTTTAGGAGGCCTCGCCTCCTACGAGCAGTACTTC.

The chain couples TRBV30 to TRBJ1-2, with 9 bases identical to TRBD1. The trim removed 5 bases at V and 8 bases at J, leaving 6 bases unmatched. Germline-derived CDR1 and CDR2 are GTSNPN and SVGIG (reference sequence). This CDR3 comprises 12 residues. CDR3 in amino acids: CAWGTGISGYTF. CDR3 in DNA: TGTGCCTGGGGGACAGGGATTAGCGGCTACACCTTC.

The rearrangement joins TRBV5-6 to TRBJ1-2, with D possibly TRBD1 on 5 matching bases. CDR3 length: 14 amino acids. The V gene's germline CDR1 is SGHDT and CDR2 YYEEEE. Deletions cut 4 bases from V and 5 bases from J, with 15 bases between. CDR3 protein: CASSPQAREYGYTF. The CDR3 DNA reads TGTGCCAGCAGCCCTCAGGCCAGGGAGTATGGCTACACCTTC.

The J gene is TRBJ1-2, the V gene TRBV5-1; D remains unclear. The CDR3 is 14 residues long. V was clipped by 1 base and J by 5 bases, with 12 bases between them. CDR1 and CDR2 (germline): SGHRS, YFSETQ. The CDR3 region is CASSLSAEAYGYTF. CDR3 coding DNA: TGCGCCAGCAGCTTGTCAGCCGAGGCGTATGGCTACACCTTC. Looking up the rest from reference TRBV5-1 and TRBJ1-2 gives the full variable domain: KAGVTQTPRYLIKTRGQQVTLSCSPISGHRSVSWYQQTPGQGLQFLFEYFSETQRNKGNFPGRFSGRQFSNSRSEMNVSTLELGDSALYLCASSLSAEAYGYTFGSGTRLTVV.

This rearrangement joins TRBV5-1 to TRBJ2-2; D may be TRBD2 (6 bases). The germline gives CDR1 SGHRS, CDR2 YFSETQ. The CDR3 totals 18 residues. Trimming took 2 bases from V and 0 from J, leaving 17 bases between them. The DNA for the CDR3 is TGCGCCAGCAGCTTCTCTCCAATCGGGGGTCCGAACACCGGGGAGCTGTTTTTT. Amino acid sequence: CASSFSPIGGPNTGELFF.

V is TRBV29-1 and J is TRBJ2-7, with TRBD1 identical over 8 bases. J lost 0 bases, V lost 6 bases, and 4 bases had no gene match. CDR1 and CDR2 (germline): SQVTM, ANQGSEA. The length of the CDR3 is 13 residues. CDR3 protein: CSVRTGSSYEQYF. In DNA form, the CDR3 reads TGCAGCGTGAGGACAGGGAGCTCCTACGAGCAGTACTTC.

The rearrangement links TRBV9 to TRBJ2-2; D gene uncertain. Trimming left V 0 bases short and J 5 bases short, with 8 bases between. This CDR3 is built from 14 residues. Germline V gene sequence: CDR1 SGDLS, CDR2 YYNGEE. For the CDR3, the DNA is TGTGCCAGCAGCGTAGCGACAAGTACCGGGGAGCTGTTTTTT. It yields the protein CASSVATSTGELFF.

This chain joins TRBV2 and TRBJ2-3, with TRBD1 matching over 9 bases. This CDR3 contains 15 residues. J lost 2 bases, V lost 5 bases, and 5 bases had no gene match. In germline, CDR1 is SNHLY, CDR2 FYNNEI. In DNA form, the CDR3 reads TGTGCCAGCAGTTACAGGGGGCTGGCCACAGATACGCAGTATTTT. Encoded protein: CASSYRGLATDTQYF.

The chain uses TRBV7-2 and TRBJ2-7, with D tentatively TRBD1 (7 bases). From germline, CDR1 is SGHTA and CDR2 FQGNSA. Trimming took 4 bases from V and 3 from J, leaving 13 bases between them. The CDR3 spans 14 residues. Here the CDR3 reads CASSSGGQLYEQYF. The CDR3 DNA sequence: TGTGCCAGCAGCTCAGGGGGGCAACTCTACGAGCAGTACTTC.

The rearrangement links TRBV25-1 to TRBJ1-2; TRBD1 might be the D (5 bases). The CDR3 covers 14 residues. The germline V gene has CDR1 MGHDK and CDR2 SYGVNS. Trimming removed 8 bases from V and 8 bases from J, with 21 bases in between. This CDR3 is CASGRGIGVEGYTF. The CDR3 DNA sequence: TGTGCCAGCGGCCGAGGGATAGGGGTTGAGGGCTACACCTTC.

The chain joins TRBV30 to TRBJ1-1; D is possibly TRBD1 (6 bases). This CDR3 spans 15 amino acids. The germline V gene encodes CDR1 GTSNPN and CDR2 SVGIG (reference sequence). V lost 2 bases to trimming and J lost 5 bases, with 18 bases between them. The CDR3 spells CAWSPGGGANTEAFF. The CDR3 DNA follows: TGTGCCTGGAGTCCCGGAGGGGGGGCTAATACTGAAGCTTTCTTT.

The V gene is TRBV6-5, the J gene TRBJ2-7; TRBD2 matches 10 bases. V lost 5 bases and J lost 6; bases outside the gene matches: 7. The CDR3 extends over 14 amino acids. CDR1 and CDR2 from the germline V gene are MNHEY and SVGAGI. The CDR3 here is CASSKPSGSTEQYF. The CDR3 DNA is TGTGCCAGCAGTAAGCCTAGCGGGAGCACCGAGCAGTACTTC.

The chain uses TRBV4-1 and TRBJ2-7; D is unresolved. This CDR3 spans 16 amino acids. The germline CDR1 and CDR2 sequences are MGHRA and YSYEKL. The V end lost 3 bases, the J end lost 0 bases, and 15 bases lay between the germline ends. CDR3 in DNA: TGCGCCAGCAGCCAGGAGCCGCAAAAAAGCTCCTACGAGCAGTACTTC. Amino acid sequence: CASSQEPQKSSYEQYF.

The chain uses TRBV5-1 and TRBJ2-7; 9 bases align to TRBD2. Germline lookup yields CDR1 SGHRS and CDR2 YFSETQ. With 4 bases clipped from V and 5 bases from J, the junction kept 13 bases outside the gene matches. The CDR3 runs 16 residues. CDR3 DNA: TGCGCCAGCAGCCCCTTGCCGGCGGGAGGGCCCGACGAGCAGTACTTC. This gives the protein CASSPLPAGGPDEQYF.

CDR3 sequence reads: CASSLRTGGLTEAFF. The CDR3 nucleotides are TGTGCCAGCAGTCTCCGGACAGGGGGCTTGACTGAAGCTTTCTTT. This rearrangement joins TRBV6-5 to TRBJ1-1; the match to TRBD1 covers 11 bases. Trimming at V came to 5 bases and at J to 5 bases, leaving 7 bases not matched to a gene. CDR3 length: 15 amino acids. CDR1 and CDR2 (germline): MNHEY, SVGAGI.

The CDR3 reads CASTQGSEGAKNIQYF. DNA of the CDR3: TGTGCCAGCACCCAGGGCTCAGAAGGAGCCAAAAACATTCAGTACTTC. This chain uses TRBV7-9 with TRBJ2-4; maybe TRBD1 (5 bases). Trimming cost V 7 bases and J 0 bases, with 16 bases left between them. The germline V gene has CDR1 SEHNR and CDR2 FQNEAQ (reference sequence). The CDR3 covers 16 residues.